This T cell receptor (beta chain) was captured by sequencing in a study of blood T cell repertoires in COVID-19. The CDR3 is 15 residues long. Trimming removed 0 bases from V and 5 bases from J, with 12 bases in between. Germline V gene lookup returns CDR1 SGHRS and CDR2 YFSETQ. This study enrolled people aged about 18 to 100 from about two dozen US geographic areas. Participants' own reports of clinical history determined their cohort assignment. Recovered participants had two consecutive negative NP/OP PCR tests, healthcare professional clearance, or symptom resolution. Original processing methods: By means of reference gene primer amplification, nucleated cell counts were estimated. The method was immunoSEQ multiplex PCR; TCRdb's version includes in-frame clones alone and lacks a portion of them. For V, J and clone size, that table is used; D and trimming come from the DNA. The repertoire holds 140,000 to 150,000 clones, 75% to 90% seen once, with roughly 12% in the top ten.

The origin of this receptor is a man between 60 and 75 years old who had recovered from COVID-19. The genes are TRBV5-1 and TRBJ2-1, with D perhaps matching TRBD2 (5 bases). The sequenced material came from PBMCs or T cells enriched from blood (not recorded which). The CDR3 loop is CASSLGGKRNNEQFF. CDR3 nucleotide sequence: TGCGCCAGCAGCTTGGGAGGGAAAAGGAACAATGAGCAGTTCTTC.